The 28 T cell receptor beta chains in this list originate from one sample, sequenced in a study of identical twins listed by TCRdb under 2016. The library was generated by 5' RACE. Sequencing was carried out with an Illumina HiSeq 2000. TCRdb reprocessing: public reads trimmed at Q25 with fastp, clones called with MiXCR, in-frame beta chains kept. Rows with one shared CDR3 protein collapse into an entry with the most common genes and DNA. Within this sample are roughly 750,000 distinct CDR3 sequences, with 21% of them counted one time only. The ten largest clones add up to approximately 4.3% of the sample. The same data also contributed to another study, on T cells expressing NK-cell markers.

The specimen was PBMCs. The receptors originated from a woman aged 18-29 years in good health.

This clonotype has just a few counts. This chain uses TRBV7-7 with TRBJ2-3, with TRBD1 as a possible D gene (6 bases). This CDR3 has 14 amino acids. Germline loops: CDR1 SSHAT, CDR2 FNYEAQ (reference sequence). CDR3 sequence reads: CASVGQSSTDTQYF. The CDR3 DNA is TGTGCTAGCGTAGGACAGTCTAGCACAGATACGCAGTATTTT.

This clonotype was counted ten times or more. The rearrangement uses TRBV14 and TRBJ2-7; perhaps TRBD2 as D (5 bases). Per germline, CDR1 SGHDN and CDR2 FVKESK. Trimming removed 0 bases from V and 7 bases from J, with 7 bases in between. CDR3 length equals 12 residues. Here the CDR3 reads CASSQDRREQYF. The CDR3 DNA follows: TGTGCCAGCAGCCAAGACAGGAGGGAGCAGTACTTC. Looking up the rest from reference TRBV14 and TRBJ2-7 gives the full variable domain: EAGVTQFPSHSVIEKGQTVTLRCDPISGHDNLYWYRRVMGKEIKFLLHFVKESKQDESGMPNNRFLAERTGGTYSTLKVQPAELEDSGVYFCASSQDRREQYFGPGTRLTVT.

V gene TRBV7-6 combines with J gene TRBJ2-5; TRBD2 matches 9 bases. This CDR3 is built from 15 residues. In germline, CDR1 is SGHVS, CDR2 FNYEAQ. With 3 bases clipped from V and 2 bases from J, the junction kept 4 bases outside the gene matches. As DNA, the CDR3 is TGTGCCAGCAGCTTGCGACTAGCGGAACAAGAGACCCAGTACTTC. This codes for CASSLRLAEQETQYF.

The chain's CDR3 is CASSLLLQGANEQFF. For the CDR3, the DNA is TGCGCCAGCAGCTTGCTTTTGCAGGGGGCGAATGAGCAGTTCTTC. V gene TRBV5-1 combines with J gene TRBJ2-1; 8 nucleotides line up with TRBD1. Germline V gives CDR1 SGHRS, CDR2 YFSETQ. V shed 1 base, J shed 7 bases, and the junction held 7 bases outside the gene matches. The CDR3 runs to 15 residues.

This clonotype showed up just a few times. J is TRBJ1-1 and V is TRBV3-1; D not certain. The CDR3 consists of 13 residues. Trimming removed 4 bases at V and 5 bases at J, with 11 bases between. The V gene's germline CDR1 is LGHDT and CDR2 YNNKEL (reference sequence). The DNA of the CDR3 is TGTGCCAGCAGCCCCACGGGTTGGACTGAAGCTTTCTTT. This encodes CASSPTGWTEAFF.

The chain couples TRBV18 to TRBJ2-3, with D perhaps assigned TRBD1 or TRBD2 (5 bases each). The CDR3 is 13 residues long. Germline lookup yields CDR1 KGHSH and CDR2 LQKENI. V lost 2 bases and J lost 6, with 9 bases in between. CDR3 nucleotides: TGTGCCAGCTCACCATCCAGGGAGGATACGCAGTATTTT. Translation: CASSPSREDTQYF.

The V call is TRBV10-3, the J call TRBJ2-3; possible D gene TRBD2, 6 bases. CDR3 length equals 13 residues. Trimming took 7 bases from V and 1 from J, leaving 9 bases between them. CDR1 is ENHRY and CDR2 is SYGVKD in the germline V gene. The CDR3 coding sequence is TGTGCCATCATGGAGGGCGGCACAGATACGCAGTATTTT. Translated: CAIMEGGTDTQYF.

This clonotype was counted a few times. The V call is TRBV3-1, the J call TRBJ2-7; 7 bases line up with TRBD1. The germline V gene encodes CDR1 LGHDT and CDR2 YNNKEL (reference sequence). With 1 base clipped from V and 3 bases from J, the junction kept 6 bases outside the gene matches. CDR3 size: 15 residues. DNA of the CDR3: TGTGCCAGCAGCCAAGCGACAGGGAGTGTCTACGAGCAGTACTTC. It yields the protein CASSQATGSVYEQYF.

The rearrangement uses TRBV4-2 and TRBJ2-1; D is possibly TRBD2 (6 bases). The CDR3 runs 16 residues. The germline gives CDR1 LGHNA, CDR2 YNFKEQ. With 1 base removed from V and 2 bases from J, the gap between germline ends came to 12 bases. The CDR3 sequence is CASSQGARGTYNEQFF. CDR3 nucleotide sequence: TGTGCCAGCAGCCAAGGCGCGCGCGGGACCTACAATGAGCAGTTCTTC.

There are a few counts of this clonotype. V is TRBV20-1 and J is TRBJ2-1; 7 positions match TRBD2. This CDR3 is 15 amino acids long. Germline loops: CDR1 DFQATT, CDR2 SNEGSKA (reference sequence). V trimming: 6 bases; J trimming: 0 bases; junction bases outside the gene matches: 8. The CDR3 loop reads CSAVGGTFSYNEQFF. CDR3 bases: TGCAGTGCGGTGGGGGGGACCTTCTCCTACAATGAGCAGTTCTTC.

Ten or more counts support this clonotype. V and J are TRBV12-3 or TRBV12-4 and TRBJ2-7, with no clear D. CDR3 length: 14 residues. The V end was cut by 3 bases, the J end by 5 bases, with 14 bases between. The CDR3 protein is CASSLSTLGNEQYF. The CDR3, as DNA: TGTGCCAGCAGTTTGTCCACCCTGGGCAACGAGCAGTACTTC.

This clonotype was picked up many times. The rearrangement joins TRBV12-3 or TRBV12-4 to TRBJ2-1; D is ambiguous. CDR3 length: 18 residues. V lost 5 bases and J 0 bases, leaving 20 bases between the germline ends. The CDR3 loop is CASSPTVGLRSSYNEQFF. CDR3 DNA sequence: TGTGCCAGCAGTCCCACCGTTGGCCTTCGAAGCTCCTACAATGAGCAGTTCTTC.

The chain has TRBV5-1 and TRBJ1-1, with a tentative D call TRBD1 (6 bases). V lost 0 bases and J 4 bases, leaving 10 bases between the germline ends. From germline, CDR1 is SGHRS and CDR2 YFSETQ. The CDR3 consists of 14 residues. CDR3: CASSLGGAFTEAFF. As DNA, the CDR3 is TGCGCCAGCAGCTTGGGGGGGGCCTTCACTGAAGCTTTCTTT.

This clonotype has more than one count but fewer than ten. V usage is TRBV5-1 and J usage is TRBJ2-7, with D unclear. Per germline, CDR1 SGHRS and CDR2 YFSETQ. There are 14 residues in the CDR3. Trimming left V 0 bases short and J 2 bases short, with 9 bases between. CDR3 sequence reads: CASSLAGFTYEQYF. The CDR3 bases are TGCGCCAGCAGCTTGGCTGGGTTTACCTACGAGCAGTACTTC.

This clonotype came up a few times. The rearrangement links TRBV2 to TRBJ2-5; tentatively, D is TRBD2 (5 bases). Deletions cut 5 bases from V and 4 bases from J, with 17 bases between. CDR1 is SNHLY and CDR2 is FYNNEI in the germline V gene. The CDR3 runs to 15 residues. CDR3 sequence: CASSKRTTPTETQYF. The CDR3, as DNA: TGTGCCAGCAGTAAGCGGACCACCCCGACAGAGACCCAGTACTTC.

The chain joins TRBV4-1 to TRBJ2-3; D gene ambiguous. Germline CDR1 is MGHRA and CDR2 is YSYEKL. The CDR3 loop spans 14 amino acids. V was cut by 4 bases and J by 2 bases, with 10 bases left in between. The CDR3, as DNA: TGCGCCAGCAGCCTGGCGGAGTTCACAGATACGCAGTATTTT. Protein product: CASSLAEFTDTQYF.

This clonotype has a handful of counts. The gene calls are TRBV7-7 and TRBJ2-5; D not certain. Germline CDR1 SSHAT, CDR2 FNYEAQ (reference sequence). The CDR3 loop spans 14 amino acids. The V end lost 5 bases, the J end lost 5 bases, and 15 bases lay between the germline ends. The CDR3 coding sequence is TGTGCCAGCAGCGTATCGGGCTTTCTGGAGACCCAGTACTTC. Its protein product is CASSVSGFLETQYF. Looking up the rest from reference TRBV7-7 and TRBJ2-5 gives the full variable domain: GAGVSQSPRYKVTKRGQDVTLRCDPISSHATLYWYQQALGQGPEFLTYFNYEAQPDKSGLPSDRFSAERPEGSISTLTIQRTEQRDSAMYRCASSVSGFLETQYFGPGTRLLVL.

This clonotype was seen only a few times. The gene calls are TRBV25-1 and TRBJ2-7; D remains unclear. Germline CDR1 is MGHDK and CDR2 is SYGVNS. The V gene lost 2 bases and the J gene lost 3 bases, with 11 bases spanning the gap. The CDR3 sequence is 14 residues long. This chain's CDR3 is CASSESLGSYEQYF. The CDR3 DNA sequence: TGTGCCAGCAGTGAAAGTCTAGGTAGCTACGAGCAGTACTTC.

CDR3 nucleotide sequence: TGTGCCAGCAGCCCCTGGGATGAGCAGTTCTTC. It is translated as CASSPWDEQFF. The rearrangement links TRBV7-9 to TRBJ2-1, with D uncertain. Germline loops: CDR1 SEHNR, CDR2 FQNEAQ (reference sequence). This CDR3 spans 11 amino acids. V lost 5 bases and J lost 8, with 7 bases in between.

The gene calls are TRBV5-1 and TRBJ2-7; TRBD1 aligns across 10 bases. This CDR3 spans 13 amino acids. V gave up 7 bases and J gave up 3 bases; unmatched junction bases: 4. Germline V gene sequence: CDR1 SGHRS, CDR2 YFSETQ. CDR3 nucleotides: TGCGCCAGCGCCCGGGACAGGGGCTACGAGCAGTACTTC. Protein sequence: CASARDRGYEQYF. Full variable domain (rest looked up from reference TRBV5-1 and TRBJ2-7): KAGVTQTPRYLIKTRGQQVTLSCSPISGHRSVSWYQQTPGQGLQFLFEYFSETQRNKGNFPGRFSGRQFSNSRSEMNVSTLELGDSALYLCASARDRGYEQYFGPGTRLTVT.

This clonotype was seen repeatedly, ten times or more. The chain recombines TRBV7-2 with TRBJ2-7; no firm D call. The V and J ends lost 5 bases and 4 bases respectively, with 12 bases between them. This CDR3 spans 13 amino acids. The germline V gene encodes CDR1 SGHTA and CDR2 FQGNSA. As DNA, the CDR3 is TGTGCCAGCAGCCCCACTTCTGAATACGAGCAGTACTTC. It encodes CASSPTSEYEQYF.

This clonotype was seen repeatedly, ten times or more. Here the CDR3 reads CASSYSLLGNYGYTF. DNA of the CDR3: TGTGCCAGCAGTTACTCACTTCTGGGGAACTATGGCTACACCTTC. The V gene is TRBV6-5, the J gene TRBJ1-2; no firm D call. CDR1 and CDR2 (germline): MNHEY, SVGAGI. V lost 0 bases, J lost 2 bases, and 10 bases lay in between. The CDR3 length is 15 residues.

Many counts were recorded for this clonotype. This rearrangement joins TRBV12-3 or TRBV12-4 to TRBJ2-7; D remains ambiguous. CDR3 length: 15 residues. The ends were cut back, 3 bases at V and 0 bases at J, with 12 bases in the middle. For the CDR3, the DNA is TGTGCCAGCAGTTTGACCATCGTCGGCTCCTACGAGCAGTACTTC. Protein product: CASSLTIVGSYEQYF.

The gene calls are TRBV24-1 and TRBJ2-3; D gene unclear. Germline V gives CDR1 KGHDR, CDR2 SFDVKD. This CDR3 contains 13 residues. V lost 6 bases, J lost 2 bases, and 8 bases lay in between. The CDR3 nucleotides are TGTGCCACCAGTACGCAGCTCACAGATACGCAGTATTTT. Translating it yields CATSTQLTDTQYF.

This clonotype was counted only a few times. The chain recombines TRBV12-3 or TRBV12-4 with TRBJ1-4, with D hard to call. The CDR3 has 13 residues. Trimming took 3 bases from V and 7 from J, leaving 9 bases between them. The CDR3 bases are TGTGCCAGCAGTTTCACGGACCCTGAAAAACTGTTTTTT. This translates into CASSFTDPEKLFF.

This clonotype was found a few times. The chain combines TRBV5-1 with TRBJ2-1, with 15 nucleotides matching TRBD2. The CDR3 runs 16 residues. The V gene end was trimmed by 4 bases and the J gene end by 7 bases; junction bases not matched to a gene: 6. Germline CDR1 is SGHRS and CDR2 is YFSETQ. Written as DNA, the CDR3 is TGCGCCAGCAGCGTCACCGGGACTAGCGGGAGGAATGAGCAGTTCTTC. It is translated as CASSVTGTSGRNEQFF.

The CDR3 region is CASSPPRRPYEQYF. CDR3 DNA: TGTGCCAGCAGTCCCCCGCGGAGACCCTACGAGCAGTACTTC. The chain links TRBV7-8 to TRBJ2-7, with D uncertain. This CDR3 region has 14 residues. The V and J ends lost 6 bases and 2 bases respectively, with 14 bases between them. Germline-derived CDR1 and CDR2 are SGHVS and FQNEAQ.

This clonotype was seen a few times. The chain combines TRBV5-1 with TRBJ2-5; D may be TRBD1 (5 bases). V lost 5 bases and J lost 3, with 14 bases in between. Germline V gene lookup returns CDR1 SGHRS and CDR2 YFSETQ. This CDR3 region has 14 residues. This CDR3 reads CASSPEGVEETQYF. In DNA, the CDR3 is TGCGCCAGCAGTCCGGAAGGGGTCGAAGAGACCCAGTACTTC.